These T cell receptor beta chains were read from a single sample in a study of blood T cell repertoires in COVID-19. Repertoires were generated with immunoSEQ multiplex PCR, while TCRdb's copy carries only in-frame clones and drops some. The table lists roughly 140,000 clones, approximately 87% of them singletons, with about 4.3% in the top ten. Sample: peripheral blood. These receptors all stem from a middle-aged woman with acute or convalescent COVID-19. Both conserved end residues are part of each CDR3. Fields, in order: clone size, J gene, V gene, CDR3 protein. Size is omitted from some rows. Given values are once, few, many or a class for expanded clones.

NA | TRBJ2-5 | TRBV7-2 | CASSLKFRETQYF
NA | TRBJ2-3 | TRBV19 | CASSLPGQGVSDTQYF
NA | TRBJ2-7 | TRBV27 | CASSGLAGAYEQYF
NA | TRBJ1-5 | TRBV7-3 | CASSPADRGLRTYSNQPQHF
NA | TRBJ1-3 | TRBV30 | CAWSVANSGNTIYF
once | TRBJ1-1 | TRBV5-6 | CASSLPVGRVNTEAFF
NA | TRBJ1-2 | TRBV27 | CASSSSGDGYTF
NA | TRBJ1-5 | TRBV2 | CASSVGGNQPQHF
NA | TRBJ1-4 | TRBV4-3 | CASSRTLAPSTNEKLFF
NA | TRBJ2-2 | TRBV14 | CASSQEGRGWNTGELFF
NA | TRBJ2-5 | TRBV6-5 | CASSYYSSETQYF
NA | TRBJ2-3 | TRBV5-1 | CASSFRGTSGTTSTDTQYF
NA | TRBJ1-2 | TRBV15 | CATSRDRAGVGYGYTF
NA | TRBJ2-5 | TRBV2 | CASSEATRLAGLETQYF
NA | TRBJ1-2 | TRBV6-1 | CASSERATYGYTF
NA | TRBJ1-1 | TRBV19 | CASKGQGDFYTEAFF
NA | TRBJ2-3 | TRBV4-3 | CASSHQQGERGWRDTQYF